This TCR beta chain emerged from a study of T cells in Graves' hyperthyroidism and ophthalmopathy. Notes on the study in general: Peripheral blood also featured most of the thyroid clonotypes expanded above 0.001. The model anticipated ophthalmopathy a median about 6.5 months pre-onset.

Germline V gene data show CDR1 as ENHRY and CDR2 as SYGVKD. This CDR3 is 13 amino acids long. The investigators amplified TCR beta CDR3 regions from RNA transcripts. A first-round RT-PCR of the TCR CDR3 used the HTBI primer set. Each CDR3 protein is one row after TCRdb ran MiXCR on the multiplex PCR reads. The sample yields 250,000 to 300,000 distinct CDR3 sequences, over 15% seen once. This clonotype occurred a few times. Its antigen is undetermined. At one end the junction does not follow the germline gene, possibly because of a read error. Using more than 8 ml of fresh peripheral blood, PBMCs were prepared.

Material: blood. The clonotype originates from a woman aged 55-70 years with Graves' ophthalmopathy. V usage is TRBV10-3 and J usage is TRBJ2-2, with D perhaps matching TRBD2 (6 bases). This CDR3 reads CAISEDTPGELFF. The DNA for the CDR3 is TGTGCCATCAGTGAGGACACCCCGGGGGAACTGTTTTTT.